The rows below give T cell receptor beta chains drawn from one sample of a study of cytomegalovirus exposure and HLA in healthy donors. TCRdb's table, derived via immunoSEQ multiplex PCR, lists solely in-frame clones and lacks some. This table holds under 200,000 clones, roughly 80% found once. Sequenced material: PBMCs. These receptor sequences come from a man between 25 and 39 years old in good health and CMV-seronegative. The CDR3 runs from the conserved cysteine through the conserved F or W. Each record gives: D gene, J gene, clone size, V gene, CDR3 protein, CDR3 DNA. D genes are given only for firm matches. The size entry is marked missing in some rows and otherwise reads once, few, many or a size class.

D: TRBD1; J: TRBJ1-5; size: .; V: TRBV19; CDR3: CASSGGQGNQPQHF; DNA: TGTGCCAGTAGTGGAGGACAGGGGAATCAGCCCCAGCATTTT
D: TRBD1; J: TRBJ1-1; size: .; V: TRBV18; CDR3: CASSPIDRAHPAFF; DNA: TGTGCCAGCTCACCAATAGACAGGGCACACCCAGCTTTCTTT
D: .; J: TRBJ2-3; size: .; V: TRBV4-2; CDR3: CASSQLRSTDTQYF; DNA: TGTGCCAGCAGCCAGCTAAGAAGCACAGATACGCAGTATTTT
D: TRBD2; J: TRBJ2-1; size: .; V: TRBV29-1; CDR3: CSVGLPGLAGVEQFF; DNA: TGCAGCGTTGGACTCCCTGGGCTAGCGGGGGTTGAGCAGTTCTTC
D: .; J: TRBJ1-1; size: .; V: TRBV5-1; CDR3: CASSGWTGRNTEAFF; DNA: TGCGCCAGCAGCGGGTGGACGGGAAGGAACACTGAAGCTTTCTTT
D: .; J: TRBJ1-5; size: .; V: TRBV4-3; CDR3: CASSQDARGGSNQPQHF; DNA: TGCGCCAGCAGCCAAGATGCTCGGGGAGGTAGCAATCAGCCCCAGCATTTT
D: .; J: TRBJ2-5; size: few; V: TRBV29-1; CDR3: CSVRDTSQETQYF; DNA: TGCAGCGTCCGGGACACCTCCCAAGAGACCCAGTACTTC
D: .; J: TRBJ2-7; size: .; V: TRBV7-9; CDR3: CASSSQGPSKGAYEQYF; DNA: TGTGCCAGCAGCTCCCAGGGCCCGAGTAAGGGGGCCTACGAGCAGTACTTC
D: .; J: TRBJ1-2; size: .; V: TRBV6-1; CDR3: CASSEQENYGYTF; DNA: TGTGCCAGCAGTGAACAGGAAAACTATGGCTACACCTTC
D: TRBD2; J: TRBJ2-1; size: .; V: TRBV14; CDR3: CASSRLTSGGNNEQFF; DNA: TGTGCCAGCAGCCGCCTGACTAGCGGAGGGAACAATGAGCAGTTCTTC
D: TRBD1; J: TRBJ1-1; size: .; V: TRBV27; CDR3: CASSLRRTGLSEAFF; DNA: TGTGCCAGCAGTTTACGTCGGACAGGGCTTTCTGAAGCTTTCTTT
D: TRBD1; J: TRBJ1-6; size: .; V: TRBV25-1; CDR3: CASSETGVSHSPLHF; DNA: TGTGCCAGCAGTGAAACAGGGGTTTCCCATTCACCCCTCCACTTT
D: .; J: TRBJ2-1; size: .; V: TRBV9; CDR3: CASDRGSLNNEQFF; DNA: TGTGCCAGCGATAGGGGGTCGCTGAACAATGAGCAGTTCTTC
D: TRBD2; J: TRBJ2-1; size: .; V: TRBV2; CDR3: CASSATSLLVQFF; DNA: TGTGCCAGCAGTGCGACTAGCCTCTTGGTGCAGTTCTTC
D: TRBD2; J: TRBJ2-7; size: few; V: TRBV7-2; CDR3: CASSLAGVVEQYF; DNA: TGTGCCAGCAGCCTAGCGGGAGTCGTCGAGCAGTACTTC
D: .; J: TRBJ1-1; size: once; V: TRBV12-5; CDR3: CASGSGVWETEAFF; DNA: TGTGCTAGTGGCTCGGGGGTTTGGGAGACTGAAGCTTTCTTT
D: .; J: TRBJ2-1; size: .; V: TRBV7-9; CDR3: CASSLEGGLLGNEQFF; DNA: TGTGCCAGCAGCTTAGAAGGAGGCCTATTGGGCAATGAGCAGTTCTTC
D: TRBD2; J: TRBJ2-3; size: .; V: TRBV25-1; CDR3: CASSEEAGGADTQYF; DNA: TGTGCCAGCAGTGAAGAAGCGGGAGGGGCAGATACGCAGTATTTT